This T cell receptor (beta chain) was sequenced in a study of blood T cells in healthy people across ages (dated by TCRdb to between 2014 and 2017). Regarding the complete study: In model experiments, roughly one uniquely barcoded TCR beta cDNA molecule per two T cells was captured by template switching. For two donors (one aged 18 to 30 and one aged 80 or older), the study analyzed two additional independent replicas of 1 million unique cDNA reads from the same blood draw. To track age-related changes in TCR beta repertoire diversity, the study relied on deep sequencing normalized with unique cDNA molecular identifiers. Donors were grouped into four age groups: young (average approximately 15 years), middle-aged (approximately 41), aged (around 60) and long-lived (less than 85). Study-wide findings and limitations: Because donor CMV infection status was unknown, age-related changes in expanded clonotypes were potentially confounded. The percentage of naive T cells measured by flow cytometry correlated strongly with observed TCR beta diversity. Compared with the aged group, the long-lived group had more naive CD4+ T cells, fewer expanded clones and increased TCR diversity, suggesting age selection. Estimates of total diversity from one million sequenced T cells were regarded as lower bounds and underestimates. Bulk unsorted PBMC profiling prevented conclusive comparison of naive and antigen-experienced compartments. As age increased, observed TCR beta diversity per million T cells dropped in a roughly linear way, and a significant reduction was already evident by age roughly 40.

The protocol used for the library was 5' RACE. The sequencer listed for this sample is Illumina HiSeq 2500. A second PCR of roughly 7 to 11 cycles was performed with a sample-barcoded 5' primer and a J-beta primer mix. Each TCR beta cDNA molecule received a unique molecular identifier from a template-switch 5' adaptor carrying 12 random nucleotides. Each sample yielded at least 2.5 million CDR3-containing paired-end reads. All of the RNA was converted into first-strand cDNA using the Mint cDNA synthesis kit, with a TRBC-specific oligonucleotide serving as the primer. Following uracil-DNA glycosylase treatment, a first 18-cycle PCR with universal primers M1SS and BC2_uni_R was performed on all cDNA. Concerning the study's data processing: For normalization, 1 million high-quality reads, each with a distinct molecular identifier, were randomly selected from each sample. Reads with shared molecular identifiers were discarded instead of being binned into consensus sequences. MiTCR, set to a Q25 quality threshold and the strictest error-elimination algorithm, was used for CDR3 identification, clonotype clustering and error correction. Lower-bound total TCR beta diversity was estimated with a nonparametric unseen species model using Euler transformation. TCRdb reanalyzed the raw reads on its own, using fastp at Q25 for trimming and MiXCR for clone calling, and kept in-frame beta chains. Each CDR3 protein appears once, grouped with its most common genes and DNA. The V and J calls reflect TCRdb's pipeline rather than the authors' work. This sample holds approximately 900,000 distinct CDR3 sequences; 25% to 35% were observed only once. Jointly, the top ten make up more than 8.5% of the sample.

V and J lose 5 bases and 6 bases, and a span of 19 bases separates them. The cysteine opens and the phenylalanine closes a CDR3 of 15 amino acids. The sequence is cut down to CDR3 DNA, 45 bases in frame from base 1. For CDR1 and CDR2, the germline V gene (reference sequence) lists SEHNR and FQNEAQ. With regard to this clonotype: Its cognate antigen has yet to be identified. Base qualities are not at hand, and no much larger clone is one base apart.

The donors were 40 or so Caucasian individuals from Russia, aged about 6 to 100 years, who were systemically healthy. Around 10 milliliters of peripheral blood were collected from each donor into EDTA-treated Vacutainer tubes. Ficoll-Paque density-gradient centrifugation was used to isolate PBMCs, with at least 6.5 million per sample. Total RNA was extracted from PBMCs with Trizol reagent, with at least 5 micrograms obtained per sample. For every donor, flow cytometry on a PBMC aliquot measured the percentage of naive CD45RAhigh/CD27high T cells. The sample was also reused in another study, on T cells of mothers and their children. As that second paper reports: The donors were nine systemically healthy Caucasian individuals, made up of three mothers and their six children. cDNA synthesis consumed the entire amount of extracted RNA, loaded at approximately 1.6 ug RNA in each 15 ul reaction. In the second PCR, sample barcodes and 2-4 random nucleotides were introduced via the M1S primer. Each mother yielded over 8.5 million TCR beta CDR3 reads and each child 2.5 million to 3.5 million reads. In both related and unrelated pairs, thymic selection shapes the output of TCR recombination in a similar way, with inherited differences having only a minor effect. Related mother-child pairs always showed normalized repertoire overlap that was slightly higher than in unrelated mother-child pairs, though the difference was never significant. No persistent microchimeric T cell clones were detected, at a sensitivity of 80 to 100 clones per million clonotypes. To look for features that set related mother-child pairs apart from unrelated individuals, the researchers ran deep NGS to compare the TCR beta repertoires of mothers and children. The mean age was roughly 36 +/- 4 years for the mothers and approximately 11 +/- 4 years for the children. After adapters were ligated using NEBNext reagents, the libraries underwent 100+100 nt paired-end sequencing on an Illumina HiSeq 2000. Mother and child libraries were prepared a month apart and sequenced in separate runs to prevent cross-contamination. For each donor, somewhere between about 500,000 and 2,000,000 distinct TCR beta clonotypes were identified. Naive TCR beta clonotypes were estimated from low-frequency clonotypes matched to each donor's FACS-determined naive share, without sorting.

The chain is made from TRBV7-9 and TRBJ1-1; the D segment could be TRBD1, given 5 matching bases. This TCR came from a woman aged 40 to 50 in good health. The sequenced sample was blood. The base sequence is TGTGCCAGCAGCCGTCGGGGGACGGCGGGCGCTGAAGCTTTCTTT. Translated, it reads CASSRRGTAGAEAFF.